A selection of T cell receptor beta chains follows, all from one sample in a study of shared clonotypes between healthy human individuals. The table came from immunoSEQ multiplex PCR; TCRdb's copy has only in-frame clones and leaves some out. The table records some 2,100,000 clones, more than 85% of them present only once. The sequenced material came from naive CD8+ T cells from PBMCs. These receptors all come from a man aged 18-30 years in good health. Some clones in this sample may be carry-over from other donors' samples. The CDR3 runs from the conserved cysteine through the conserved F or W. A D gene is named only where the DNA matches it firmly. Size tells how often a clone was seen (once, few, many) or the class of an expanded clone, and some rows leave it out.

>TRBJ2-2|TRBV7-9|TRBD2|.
TGTGCCAGCAGCTCCACTCGGACTAGCGGGAGCACCGGGGAGCTGTTTTTT
CASSSTRTSGSTGELFF
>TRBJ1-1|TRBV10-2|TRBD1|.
TGCGCCAGCAAAAAGACAGGGAATAGGGGTTTAACTGAAGCTTTCTTT
CASKKTGNRGLTEAFF
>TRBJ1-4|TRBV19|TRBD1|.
TGTGCCAGTAGTCTCTCCGGGACAGGGGCGCCTGGTGATGAAAAACTGTTTTTT
CASSLSGTGAPGDEKLFF
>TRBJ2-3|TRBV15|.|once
TGTGCCACCAGCACCGTGAGGGACACTATTGGTAGCACAGATACGCAGTATTTT
CATSTVRDTIGSTDTQYF
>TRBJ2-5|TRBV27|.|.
TGTGCCAGCAGTCCCATCCCCCGGAGGGCTCAAGAGACCCAGTACTTC
CASSPIPRRAQETQYF
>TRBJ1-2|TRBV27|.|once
TGTGCCAGCAGTTTCTCGGGGGATGGCTATGGCTACACCTTC
CASSFSGDGYGYTF
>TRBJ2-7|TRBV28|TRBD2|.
TGTGCCAGCAGTCCCCGGCGGGGGGCTGGAGAGCAGTACTTC
CASSPRRGAGEQYF
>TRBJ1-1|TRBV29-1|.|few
TGCAGCGTTTTAGGGCTCGGGTCTCGGAACACTGAAGCTTTCTTT
CSVLGLGSRNTEAFF
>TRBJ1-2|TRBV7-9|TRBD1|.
TGTGCCAGCAGCTTAATGGCAGACAGGGGAATGGGCTACACCTTC
CASSLMADRGMGYTF
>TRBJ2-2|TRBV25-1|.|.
TGTGCCAGCAGTGAATTCACATTCACCGGGGAGCTGTTTTTT
CASSEFTFTGELFF
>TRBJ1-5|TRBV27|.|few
TGTGCCAGCAGTTTATCCCGCTTGGAGGCCCAGCATTTT
CASSLSRLEAQHF
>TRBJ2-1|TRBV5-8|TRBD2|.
TGTGCCAGCAGCTTGCGGGGACTAGACTACAATGAGCAGTTCTTC
CASSLRGLDYNEQFF
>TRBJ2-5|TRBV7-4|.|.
TGTGCCAGCAGCTTAGGACGACAAGAAGAGACCCAGTACTTC
CASSLGRQEETQYF